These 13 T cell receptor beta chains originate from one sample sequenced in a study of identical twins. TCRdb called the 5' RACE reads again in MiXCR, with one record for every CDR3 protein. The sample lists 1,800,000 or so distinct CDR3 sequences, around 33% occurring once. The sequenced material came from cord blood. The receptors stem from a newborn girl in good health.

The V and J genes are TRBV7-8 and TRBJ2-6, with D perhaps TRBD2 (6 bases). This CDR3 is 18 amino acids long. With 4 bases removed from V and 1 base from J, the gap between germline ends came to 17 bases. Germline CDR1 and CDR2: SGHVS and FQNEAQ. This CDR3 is CASSSELTSRSGANVLTF. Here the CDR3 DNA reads TGTGCCAGCAGCTCAGAACTGACTAGTAGGTCTGGGGCCAACGTCCTGACTTTC.

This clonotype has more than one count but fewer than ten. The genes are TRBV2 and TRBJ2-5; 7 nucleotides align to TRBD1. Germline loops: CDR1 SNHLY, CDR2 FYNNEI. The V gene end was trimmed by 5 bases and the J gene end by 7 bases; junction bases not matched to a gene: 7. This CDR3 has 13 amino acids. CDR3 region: CASSPGQKGTQYF. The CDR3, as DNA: TGTGCCAGCAGTCCGGGACAGAAGGGGACCCAGTACTTC.

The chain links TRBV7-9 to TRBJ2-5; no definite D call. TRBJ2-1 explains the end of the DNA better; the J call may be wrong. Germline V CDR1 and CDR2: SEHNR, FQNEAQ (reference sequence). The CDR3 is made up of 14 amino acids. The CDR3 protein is CASSLARPQETQFF. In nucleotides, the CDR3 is TGTGCCAGCAGCTTAGCGAGGCCCCAAGAGACCCAGTTCTTC.

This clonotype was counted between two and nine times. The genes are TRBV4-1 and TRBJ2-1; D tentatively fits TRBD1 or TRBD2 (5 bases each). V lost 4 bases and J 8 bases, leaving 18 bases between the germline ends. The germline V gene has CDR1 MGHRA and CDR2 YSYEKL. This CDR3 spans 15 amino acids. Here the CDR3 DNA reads TGCGCCAGCAGCCGCTACGAGGGGCTGAACGATGAGCAGTTCTTC. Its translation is CASSRYEGLNDEQFF.

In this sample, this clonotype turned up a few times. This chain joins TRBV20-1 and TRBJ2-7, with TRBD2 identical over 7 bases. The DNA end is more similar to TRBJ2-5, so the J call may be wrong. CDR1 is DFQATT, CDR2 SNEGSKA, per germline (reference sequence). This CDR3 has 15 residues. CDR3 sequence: CSAMASGKWRETQYF. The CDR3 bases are TGCAGTGCTATGGCTAGCGGAAAGTGGCGAGAGACCCAGTACTTC.

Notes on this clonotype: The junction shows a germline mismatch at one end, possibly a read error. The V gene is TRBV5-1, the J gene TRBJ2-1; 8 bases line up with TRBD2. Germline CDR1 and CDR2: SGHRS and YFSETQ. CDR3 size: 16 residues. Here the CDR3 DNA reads TGCGCCAGCAGCTTGGCCAGGACTAGCCCGTACAGTGAGCAGTTCTTC. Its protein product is CASSLARTSPYSEQFF. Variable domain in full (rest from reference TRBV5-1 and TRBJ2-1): KAGVTQTPRYLIKTRGQQVTLSCSPISGHRSVSWYQQTPGQGLQFLFEYFSETQRNKGNFPGRFSGRQFSNSRSEMNVSTLELGDSALYLCASSLARTSPYSEQFFGPGTRLTVL.

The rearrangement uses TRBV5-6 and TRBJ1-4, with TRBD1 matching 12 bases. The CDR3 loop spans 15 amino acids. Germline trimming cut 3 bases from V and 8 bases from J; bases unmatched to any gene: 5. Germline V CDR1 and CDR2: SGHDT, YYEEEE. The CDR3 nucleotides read TGTGCCAGCAGCTGGGACAGGGGGCGAGAAGAAAAACTGTTTTTT. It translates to CASSWDRGREEKLFF. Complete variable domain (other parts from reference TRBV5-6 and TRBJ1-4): DAGVTQSPTHLIKTRGQQVTLRCSPKSGHDTVSWYQQALGQGPQFIFQYYEEEERQRGNFPDRFSGHQFPNYSSELNVNALLLGDSALYLCASSWDRGREEKLFFGSGTQLSVL.

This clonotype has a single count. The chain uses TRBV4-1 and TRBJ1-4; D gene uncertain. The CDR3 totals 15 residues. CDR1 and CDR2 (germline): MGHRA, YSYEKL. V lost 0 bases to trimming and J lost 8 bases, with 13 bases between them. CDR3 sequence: CASSQDEGYDEKLFF. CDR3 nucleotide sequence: TGCGCCAGCAGCCAAGATGAAGGATACGACGAAAAACTGTTTTTT.

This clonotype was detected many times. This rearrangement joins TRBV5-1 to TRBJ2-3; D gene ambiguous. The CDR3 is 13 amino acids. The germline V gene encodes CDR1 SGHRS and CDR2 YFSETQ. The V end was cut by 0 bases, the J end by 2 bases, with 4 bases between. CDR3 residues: CASSLAFTDTQYF. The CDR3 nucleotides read TGCGCCAGCAGCTTGGCCTTCACAGATACGCAGTATTTT.

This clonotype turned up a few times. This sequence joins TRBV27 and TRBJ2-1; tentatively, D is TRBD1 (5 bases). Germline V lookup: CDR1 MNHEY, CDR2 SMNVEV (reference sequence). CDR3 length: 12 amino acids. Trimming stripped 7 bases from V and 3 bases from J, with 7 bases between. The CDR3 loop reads CASTDSYNEQFF. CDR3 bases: TGTGCCAGCACCGACAGCTACAATGAGCAGTTCTTC.

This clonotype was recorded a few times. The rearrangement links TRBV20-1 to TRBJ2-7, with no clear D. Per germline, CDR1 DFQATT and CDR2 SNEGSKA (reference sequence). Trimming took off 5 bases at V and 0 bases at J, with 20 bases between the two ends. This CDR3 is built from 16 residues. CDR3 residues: CSAGMGRLDFSYEQYF. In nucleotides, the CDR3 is TGCAGTGCTGGTATGGGCCGACTCGATTTCTCCTACGAGCAGTACTTC.

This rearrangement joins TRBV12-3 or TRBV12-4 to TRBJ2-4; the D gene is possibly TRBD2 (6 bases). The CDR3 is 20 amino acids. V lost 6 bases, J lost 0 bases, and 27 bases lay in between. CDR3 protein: CASSSIRRDSIPLAKNIQYF. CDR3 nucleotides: TGTGCCAGCAGCTCGATACGGAGGGACTCAATACCCCTAGCCAAAAACATTCAGTACTTC.

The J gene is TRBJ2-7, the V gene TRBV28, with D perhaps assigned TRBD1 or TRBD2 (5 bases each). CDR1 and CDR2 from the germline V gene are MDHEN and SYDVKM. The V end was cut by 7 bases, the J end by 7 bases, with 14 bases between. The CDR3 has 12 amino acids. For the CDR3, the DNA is TGTGCCAGCACCCTGGGGACCTCGGAGCAGTACTTC. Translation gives CASTLGTSEQYF.